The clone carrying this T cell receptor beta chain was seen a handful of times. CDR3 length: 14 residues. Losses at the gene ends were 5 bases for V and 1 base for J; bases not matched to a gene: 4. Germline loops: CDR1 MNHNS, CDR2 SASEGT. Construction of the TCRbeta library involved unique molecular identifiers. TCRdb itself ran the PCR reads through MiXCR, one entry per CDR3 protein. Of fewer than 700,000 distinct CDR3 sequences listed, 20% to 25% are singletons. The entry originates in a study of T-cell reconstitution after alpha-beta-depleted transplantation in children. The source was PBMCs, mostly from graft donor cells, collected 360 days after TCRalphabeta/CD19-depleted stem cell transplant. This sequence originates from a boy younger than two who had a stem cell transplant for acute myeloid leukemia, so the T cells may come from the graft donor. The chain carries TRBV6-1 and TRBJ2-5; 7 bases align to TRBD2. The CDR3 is CASSPGLPQETQYF. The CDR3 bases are TGTGCCAGCAGTCCGGGACTACCCCAAGAGACCCAGTACTTC.